The sample holds a few counts of the clone carrying this T cell receptor (beta chain). The CDR3 runs 22 residues. Trimming cost V 6 bases and J 0 bases, with 34 bases left between them. Per the germline V gene, CDR1 is MNHNS and CDR2 is SASEGT. A second roughly 6 to 11 cycle PCR used barcoded and J-beta primers. TCRdb called the 5' RACE reads again in MiXCR, with one record for every CDR3 protein. This sample yields over a million distinct CDR3 sequences, of which under 45% are seen a single time; approximately 17% belongs to the top ten. This entry is derived from a study of blood T cells in healthy people across ages. Donor samples were obtained from healthy Caucasian individuals from Russia, aged roughly 6 to 90. Extraction of total RNA produced a minimum of 5 micrograms from each sample.

This clonotype originated in an older woman in good health. J is TRBJ2-3 and V is TRBV6-1; either TRBD1 or TRBD2 may supply D (5 bases each). The sequenced sample was blood. The CDR3 reads CASRENTGRPVILGGSTDTQYF. CDR3 coding DNA: TGTGCCAGCAGAGAAAACACGGGACGGCCCGTGATTCTGGGCGGGAGCACAGATACGCAGTATTTT.